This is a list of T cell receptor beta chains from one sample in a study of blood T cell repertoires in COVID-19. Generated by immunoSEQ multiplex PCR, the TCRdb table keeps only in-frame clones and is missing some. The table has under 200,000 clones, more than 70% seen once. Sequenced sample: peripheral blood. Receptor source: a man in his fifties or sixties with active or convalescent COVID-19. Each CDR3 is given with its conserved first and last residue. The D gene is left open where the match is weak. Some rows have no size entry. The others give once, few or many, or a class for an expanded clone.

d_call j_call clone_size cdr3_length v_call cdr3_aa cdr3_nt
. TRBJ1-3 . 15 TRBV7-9 CASSLSRASGNTIYF TGTGCCAGCAGCTTAAGCAGGGCGTCGGGAAACACCATATATTTT
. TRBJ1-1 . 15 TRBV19 CASSSRQNVNTEAFF TGTGCCAGTAGTTCCAGACAGAACGTTAACACTGAAGCTTTCTTT
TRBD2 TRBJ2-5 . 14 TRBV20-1 CSASELADRETQYF TGCAGTGCCAGTGAACTAGCGGACCGAGAGACCCAGTACTTC
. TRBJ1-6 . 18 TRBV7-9 CASSHIRDRSSYNSPLHF TGTGCCAGCAGCCACATTCGAGACAGGAGCTCCTATAATTCACCCCTCCACTTT
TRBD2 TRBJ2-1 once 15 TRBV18 CASSPSGPSYNEQFF TGTGCCAGCTCACCTAGCGGGCCCTCCTACAATGAGCAGTTCTTC
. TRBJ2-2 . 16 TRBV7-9 CASSLKGGGPTGELFF TGTGCCAGCAGCTTAAAAGGAGGCGGCCCTACCGGGGAGCTGTTTTTT
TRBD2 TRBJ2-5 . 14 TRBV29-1 CSAGVAGGEETQYF TGCAGCGCAGGGGTAGCGGGAGGGGAAGAGACCCAGTACTTC
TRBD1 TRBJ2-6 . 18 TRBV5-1 CASSWGTGGLSGANVLTF TGCGCCAGCAGCTGGGGGACAGGGGGCCTTTCTGGGGCCAACGTCCTGACTTTC
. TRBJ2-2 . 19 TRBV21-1 CASSKGSSGGESNTGELFF TGTGCCAGCAGCAAAGGGTCGTCGGGCGGGGAGTCGAACACCGGGGAGCTGTTTTTT
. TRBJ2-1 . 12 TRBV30 CAWSALMDEQFF TGTGCCTGGAGCGCGCTAATGGATGAGCAGTTCTTC
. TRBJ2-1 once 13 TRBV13 CASSLRDSNEQFF TGTGCCAGCAGCCTCAGGGATTCCAATGAGCAGTTCTTC
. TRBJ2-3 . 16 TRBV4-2 CASSRNRDLSTDTQYF TGTGCCAGCAGCCGAAACCGGGACTTATCCACAGATACGCAGTATTTT
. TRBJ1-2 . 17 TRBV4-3 CASSQERGLARVYGYTF TGCGCCAGCAGCCAAGAACGGGGACTGGCCAGGGTCTATGGCTACACCTTC